This TCR beta chain derives from a study of PD-L1 blockade in urothelial cancer. Study-level information: Blood drawn 3 weeks (second dose) and 6 weeks after treatment start was analyzed.

Study-wide points: Having blood TCR clonality under the median before treatment predicted better survival.

Time point: pretreatment peripheral blood. Germline V gene data show CDR1 as MNHNY and CDR2 as SVGAGI (reference sequence). The germline V and J ends were trimmed by 6 bases and 8 bases, with 17 bases remaining between them. The length of the CDR3 is 14 residues. Repertoires were generated with immunoSEQ multiplex PCR, while TCRdb's copy carries only in-frame clones and drops some. The table has 45,000 to 60,000 clones, approximately 78% seen once. This clone was detected a few times. The antigen remains unidentified. The sample consisted of PBMCs, taken around atezolizumab (anti-PD-L1) treatment. The chain has TRBV6-6 and TRBJ1-3; a possible D gene is TRBD1 (6 bases). This TCR was recovered from a man aged 45 to 65 with urothelial cancer. The CDR3 protein is CASRKGGMGDTIYF. The CDR3 bases are TGTGCCAGCAGGAAGGGGGGGATGGGGGACACCATATATTTT.